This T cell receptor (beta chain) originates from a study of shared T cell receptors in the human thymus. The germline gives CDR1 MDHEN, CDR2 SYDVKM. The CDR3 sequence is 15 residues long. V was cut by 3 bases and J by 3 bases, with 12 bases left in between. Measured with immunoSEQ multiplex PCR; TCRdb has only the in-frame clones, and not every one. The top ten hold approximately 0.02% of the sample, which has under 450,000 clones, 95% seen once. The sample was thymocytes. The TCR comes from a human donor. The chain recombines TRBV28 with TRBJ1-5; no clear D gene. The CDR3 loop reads CASSFKGWNNQPQHF. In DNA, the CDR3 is TGTGCCAGCAGTTTTAAGGGTTGGAACAATCAGCCCCAGCATTTT.